This entry is about one T cell receptor beta chain. This sample is part of a study of technical replicates of blood from a few donors. The CDR3 loop spans 15 amino acids. Germline assignment: CDR1 SGHTA and CDR2 FQGTGA. V was pared by 5 bases and J by 4 bases, with 5 bases of the junction left unmatched. Profiling relied on immunoSEQ multiplex PCR, and the TCRdb table lists in-frame clones only, not all of them. The sample yields some 77,000 clones, 75% to 95% seen once. The chain recombines TRBV7-3 with TRBJ2-5; 12 positions agree with TRBD2. Sequences were obtained from T cells isolated from PBMCs. The clonotype comes from a human donor in good health. CDR3 protein: CASSLAGGRGETQYF. The CDR3 region has the DNA TGTGCCAGCAGCCTAGCGGGAGGGCGAGGAGAGACCCAGTACTTC. The variable domain in full, completed from reference TRBV7-3 and TRBJ2-5, reads GAGVSQTPSNKVTEKGKYVELRCDPISGHTALYWYRQSLGQGPEFLIYFQGTGAADDSGLPNDRFFAVRPEGSVSTLKIQRTERGDSAVYLCASSLAGGRGETQYFGPGTRLLVL.